Here is one TCR beta chain with its context. The CDR3 is 16 amino acids. The V gene's germline CDR1 is KGHSH and CDR2 LQKENI. V gave up 6 bases and J gave up 6 bases, with 21 bases separating them. Repertoires were generated with immunoSEQ multiplex PCR, while TCRdb's copy carries only in-frame clones and drops some. The sample consists of some 120,000 clones, more than 85% of them appearing once. These data belong to a study of control samples from healthy donors and cancer patients. This TCR came from a man aged 45 to 65 with head and neck cancer. The sequencing sample was made of PBMCs. The chain recombines TRBV18 with TRBJ2-1, with TRBD2 as a possible D gene (5 bases). Written as DNA, the CDR3 is TGTGCCAGCTCGCCAAAAGGAGGACTCGCAACCAATGAGCAGTTCTTC. Protein product: CASSPKGGLATNEQFF.